This TCR beta chain was sequenced for a study of T cell changes during pregnancy in multiple sclerosis. Measured with immunoSEQ multiplex PCR; TCRdb has only the in-frame clones, and not every one. The table shows 35,000 to 45,000 clones, with about 90% occurring only once. CDR1 is SNHLY, CDR2 FYNNEI, per germline. The J segment lost 7 bases and the V segment lost 5 bases, leaving 11 bases of the junction unmatched. CDR3 size: 14 residues. Source: CD4+ T cells from peripheral blood mononuclear cells, taken before pregnancy. This chain joins TRBV2 and TRBJ2-7, with TRBD1 identical over 7 bases. The clonotype comes from a female donor with multiple sclerosis, enrolled in a pregnancy study. CDR3 coding DNA: TGTGCCAGCAGTTCCCTAAGGGGGCGGAGGGAGCAGTACTTC. This translates into CASSSLRGRREQYF.